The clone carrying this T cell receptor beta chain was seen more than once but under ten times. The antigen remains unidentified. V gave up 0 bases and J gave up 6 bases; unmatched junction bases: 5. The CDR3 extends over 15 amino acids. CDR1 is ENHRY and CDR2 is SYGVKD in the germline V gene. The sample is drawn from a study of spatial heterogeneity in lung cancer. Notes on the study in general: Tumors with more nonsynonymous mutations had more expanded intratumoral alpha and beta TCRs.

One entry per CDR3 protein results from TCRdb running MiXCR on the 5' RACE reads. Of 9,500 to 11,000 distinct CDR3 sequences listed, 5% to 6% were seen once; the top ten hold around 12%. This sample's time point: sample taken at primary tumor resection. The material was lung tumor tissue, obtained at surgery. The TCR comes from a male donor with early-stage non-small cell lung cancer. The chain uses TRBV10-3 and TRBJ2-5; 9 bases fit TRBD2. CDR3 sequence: CAISESRREGKTQYF. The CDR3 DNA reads TGTGCCATCAGTGAGTCGAGGCGGGAGGGGAAGACCCAGTACTTC.